Below are 25 T cell receptor beta chains sequenced from a single sample in a study of blood T cell repertoires in COVID-19. Sequenced by immunoSEQ multiplex PCR; TCRdb stores in-frame clones only, minus some. The sample has approximately 99,000 clones; around 83% are singletons. The sample consisted of peripheral blood. All receptors come from a man aged 65 to 79 with active or convalescent COVID-19.

This clone was detected only a few times. The chain recombines TRBV2 with TRBJ1-6; 8 positions agree with TRBD1. V trimming: 5 bases; J trimming: 6 bases; junction bases outside the gene matches: 6. This CDR3 region has 15 residues. Germline V CDR1 and CDR2: SNHLY, FYNNEI. CDR3 sequence: CASSSVQGGNSPLHF. CDR3 DNA: TGTGCCAGCAGTTCCGTACAGGGGGGTAATTCACCCCTCCACTTT. The whole variable domain, remainder taken from reference TRBV2 and TRBJ1-6, is EPEVTQTPSHQVTQMGQEVILRCVPISNHLYFYWYRQILGQKVEFLVSFYNNEISEKSEIFDDQFSVERPDGSNFTLKIRSTKLEDSAMYFCASSSVQGGNSPLHFGNGTRLTVT.

The chain carries TRBV2 and TRBJ1-2, with D perhaps matching TRBD1 (6 bases). This CDR3 is 14 amino acids long. CDR1 is SNHLY, CDR2 FYNNEI, per germline. Trimming took 8 bases from V and 0 from J, leaving 13 bases between them. The CDR3 sequence: CASAQGTANYGYTF. The CDR3 coding sequence is TGTGCCAGCGCCCAGGGGACGGCTAACTATGGCTACACCTTC.

This clone was observed a few times. CDR3 coding DNA: TGTGCCAGCAGCCTTGCCGGGACAGGGGGCGCTTTTGGTGGCTACACCTTC. Its protein is CASSLAGTGGAFGGYTF. The chain combines TRBV4-2 with TRBJ1-2; 12 nucleotides align to TRBD1. The V gene end was trimmed by 4 bases and the J gene end by 7 bases; junction bases not matched to a gene: 13. Germline values: CDR1 LGHNA, CDR2 YNFKEQ. CDR3 length equals 17 residues.

The chain carries TRBV5-4 and TRBJ1-2; possible D gene TRBD1, 6 bases. The CDR3 length is 14 residues. The V and J ends lost 2 bases and 4 bases respectively, with 12 bases between them. Germline V gene lookup returns CDR1 SGHNT and CDR2 YYREEE (reference sequence). CDR3 sequence reads: CASSLAGTPYGYTF. The DNA of the CDR3 is TGTGCCAGCAGCTTAGCCGGGACACCCTATGGCTACACCTTC.

The genes are TRBV30 and TRBJ1-1; tentative D call: TRBD1 (6 bases). CDR1 and CDR2 (germline): GTSNPN, SVGIG (reference sequence). CDR3 size: 12 residues. The V gene lost 7 bases and the J gene lost 4 bases, with 13 bases spanning the gap. DNA of the CDR3: TGTGCCTCACAGGGTGAGAGCACTGAAGCTTTCTTT. Translation: CASQGESTEAFF.

The chain joins TRBV5-4 to TRBJ2-7; 15 nucleotides line up with TRBD2. J was trimmed by 1 base and V by 0 bases; bases with no gene match: 5. The CDR3 sequence is 18 residues long. Per germline, CDR1 SGHNT and CDR2 YYREEE (reference sequence). CDR3 bases: TGTGCCAGCAGCTTGGAGGGACTAGCGGGGGGCTTATCCTACGAGCAGTACTTC. This sequence encodes CASSLEGLAGGLSYEQYF.

V and J are TRBV7-4 and TRBJ1-1; D call uncertain. Germline-derived CDR1 and CDR2 are SGHVT and SQSDAQ. There are 14 residues in the CDR3. Trimming shortened V by 6 bases and J by 1 base, and 12 bases separated the two germline ends. The CDR3 DNA follows: TGTGCCAGCAGGTTGGAGGGCAAGAACACTGAAGCTTTCTTT. Translation: CASRLEGKNTEAFF.

The V gene is TRBV4-2, the J gene TRBJ1-5; TRBD1 is a possible D gene (6 bases). Trimming shortened V by 0 bases and J by 2 bases, and 8 bases separated the two germline ends. The CDR3 contains 15 residues. In germline, CDR1 is LGHNA, CDR2 YNFKEQ. CDR3 DNA: TGTGCCAGCAGCCAAGAACAGGGTGGCAATCAGCCCCAGCATTTT. This encodes CASSQEQGGNQPQHF.

V and J are TRBV5-1 and TRBJ2-7, with D uncertain. Trimming took 0 bases from V and 3 from J, leaving 10 bases between them. This CDR3 comprises 14 residues. Germline V gene lookup returns CDR1 SGHRS and CDR2 YFSETQ. This chain's CDR3 is CASSLDPLDYEQYF. CDR3 sequence (DNA): TGCGCCAGCAGCTTGGACCCCCTAGACTACGAGCAGTACTTC.

CDR3 sequence reads: CAGTGTGANVLTF. Here the CDR3 DNA reads TGTGCCGGGACAGGGACTGGGGCCAACGTCCTGACTTTC. The chain recombines TRBV30 with TRBJ2-6; 9 bases are shared with TRBD1. The CDR3 contains 13 residues. Germline CDR1 reads GTSNPN; CDR2 reads SVGIG (reference sequence). V shed 8 bases, J shed 2 bases, and the junction held 1 base outside the gene matches.

In this sample, this clone turned up a few times. A junction boundary mismatches the germline segment, possibly from a read error. The chain carries TRBV7-8 and TRBJ2-3; D unclear. In germline, CDR1 is SGHVS, CDR2 FQNEAQ. This CDR3 contains 11 residues. CDR3 amino acids: CASSSTVRWDF. Written as DNA, the CDR3 is TGTGCCAGCAGCTCCACAGTACGTTGGGATTTT.

This chain uses TRBV18 with TRBJ2-2; D gene unclear. Germline V CDR1 and CDR2: KGHSH, LQKENI. V lost 3 bases, J lost 4 bases, and 9 bases lay in between. The CDR3 is 14 amino acids. The CDR3 reads CASSPTTITGELFF. CDR3 nucleotide sequence: TGTGCCAGCTCACCGACCACTATCACCGGGGAGCTGTTTTTT. Drawing the rest from reference TRBV18 and TRBJ2-2, the complete variable domain is NAGVMQNPRHLVRRRGQEARLRCSPMKGHSHVYWYRQLPEEGLKFMVYLQKENIIDESGMPKERFSAEFPKEGPSILRIQQVVRGDSAAYFCASSPTTITGELFFGEGSRLTVL.

The chain uses TRBV18 and TRBJ2-1, with D possibly being TRBD1 (5 bases). Germline-derived CDR1 and CDR2 are KGHSH and LQKENI. The CDR3 totals 13 residues. The V and J ends lost 0 bases and 7 bases respectively, with 7 bases between them. Written as DNA, the CDR3 is TGTGCCAGCTCACCACCCCAGGGAAATGAGCAGTTCTTC. Amino acid sequence: CASSPPQGNEQFF.

The rearrangement links TRBV7-2 to TRBJ1-3; no reliable D call. Germline-derived CDR1 and CDR2 are SGHTA and FQGNSA. Deletions cut 1 base from V and 4 bases from J, with 14 bases between. CDR3 length: 16 residues. The DNA of the CDR3 is TGTGCCAGCAGCTTAGAGAGGTCCTCCCTAGGAAACACCATATATTTT. It specifies CASSLERSSLGNTIYF.

The gene calls are TRBV19 and TRBJ2-7, with 10 positions matching TRBD2. This CDR3 contains 14 residues. V lost 5 bases and J lost 2; bases outside the gene matches: 3. Germline-derived CDR1 and CDR2 are LNHDA and SQIVND (reference sequence). The CDR3 nucleotides read TGTGCCAGTAGTCCTAGCGGGGGAACCTACGAGCAGTACTTC. This gives the protein CASSPSGGTYEQYF. The whole variable domain, filled in from reference TRBV19 and TRBJ2-7, reads DGGITQSPKYLFRKEGQNVTLSCEQNLNHDAMYWYRQDPGQGLRLIYYSQIVNDFQKGDIAEGYSVSREKKESFPLTVTSAQKNPTAFYLCASSPSGGTYEQYFGPGTRLTVT.

V usage is TRBV6-2 or TRBV6-3 and J usage is TRBJ2-2; 9 bases match TRBD2. V lost 4 bases, J lost 3 bases, and 9 bases stayed unmatched. The CDR3 covers 17 residues. Germline lookup yields CDR1 MNHEY and CDR2 SVGEGT. CDR3 DNA sequence: TGTGCCAGCAGTTCTCAGCGGGGGGCCCAATACACCGGGGAGCTGTTTTTT. It codes for CASSSQRGAQYTGELFF.

The chain couples TRBV28 to TRBJ1-5, with a tentative D call TRBD1 (5 bases). This CDR3 is 14 amino acids long. Germline CDR1 and CDR2: MDHEN and SYDVKM. V was trimmed by 5 bases and J by 1 base, leaving 9 bases between them. Here the CDR3 reads CASSPGSSNQPQHF. DNA of the CDR3: TGTGCCAGCAGTCCAGGGTCGAGCAATCAGCCCCAGCATTTT.

CDR3 sequence reads: CASIPTRGYGYTF. CDR3 DNA sequence: TGTGCCAGCATCCCGACCCGGGGATATGGCTACACCTTC. The rearrangement uses TRBV2 and TRBJ1-2, with D unclear. Germline CDR1 and CDR2: SNHLY and FYNNEI. V gave up 7 bases and J gave up 5 bases, with 14 bases separating them. CDR3 length: 13 residues.

This chain connects TRBV28 to TRBJ2-2; a possible D gene is TRBD2 (5 bases). The CDR3 contains 17 residues. Germline V gene sequence: CDR1 MDHEN, CDR2 SYDVKM. The V end was cut by 5 bases, the J end by 4 bases, with 20 bases between. The CDR3 reads CASSPPRTTAGTGELFF. In nucleotides, the CDR3 is TGTGCCAGCAGTCCCCCGAGGACCACGGCGGGCACCGGGGAGCTGTTTTTT. The variable domain in full, completed from reference TRBV28 and TRBJ2-2, reads DVKVTQSSRYLVKRTGEKVFLECVQDMDHENMFWYRQDPGLGLRLIYFSYDVKMKEKGDIPEGYSVSREKKERFSLILESASTNQTSMYLCASSPPRTTAGTGELFFGEGSRLTVL.

The chain employs TRBV3-1 (or the pseudogene TRBV3-2) and TRBJ1-2; no firm D call. CDR1 is LGHDT, CDR2 YNNKEL, per germline (reference sequence). CDR3 length: 14 residues. Trimming stripped 3 bases from V and 1 base from J, with 9 bases between. The CDR3 region has the DNA TGTGCCAGCAGCCAGCTTGGCGGTAACTATGGCTACACCTTC. Translated, it gives CASSQLGGNYGYTF.

The V call is TRBV6-5, the J call TRBJ1-1; D gene ambiguous. The CDR3 covers 13 residues. Looked up from germline, CDR1 is MNHEY and CDR2 is SVGAGI. Trimming pared 6 bases from V and 0 bases from J, leaving 8 bases between. The CDR3 nucleotides read TGTGCCAGCAGCCGAGTCCTGAACACTGAAGCTTTCTTT. Its protein is CASSRVLNTEAFF.

This clone occurred once. V usage is TRBV11-2 and J usage is TRBJ2-1; no clear D gene. This CDR3 comprises 14 residues. Trimming removed 3 bases from V and 9 bases from J, with 15 bases in between. The V gene's germline CDR1 is SGHAT and CDR2 FQNNGV. CDR3 sequence reads: CASSFELRYGEQFF. Here the CDR3 DNA reads TGTGCCAGCAGCTTCGAACTACGATACGGTGAGCAGTTCTTC. Filled out from reference TRBV11-2 and TRBJ2-1, the complete variable domain reads EAGVAQSPRYKIIEKRQSVAFWCNPISGHATLYWYQQILGQGPKLLIQFQNNGVVDDSQLPKDRFSAERLKGVDSTLKIQPAKLEDSAVYLCASSFELRYGEQFFGPGTRLTVL.

The chain is built from TRBV4-2 and TRBJ2-7, with D maybe TRBD1 (6 bases). V was shortened by 1 base and J by 3 bases, with 16 bases between the two germline ends. CDR1 and CDR2 from the germline V gene are LGHNA and YNFKEQ. The CDR3 is 16 amino acids. The CDR3 coding sequence is TGTGCCAGCAGCCAAGGTTCTGGGACATCCCGCTACGAGCAGTACTTC. Translation: CASSQGSGTSRYEQYF.

The rearrangement uses TRBV18 and TRBJ2-1, with 10 nucleotides matching TRBD1. The J segment lost 6 bases and the V segment lost 4 bases, leaving 6 bases of the junction unmatched. The CDR3 extends over 15 amino acids. The germline V gene has CDR1 KGHSH and CDR2 LQKENI. The CDR3 DNA follows: TGTGCCAGCTCACTCTCGGGACAGGGGTCCAATGAGCAGTTCTTC. Translation: CASSLSGQGSNEQFF. Full variable domain (remainder filled in from reference TRBV18 and TRBJ2-1): NAGVMQNPRHLVRRRGQEARLRCSPMKGHSHVYWYRQLPEEGLKFMVYLQKENIIDESGMPKERFSAEFPKEGPSILRIQQVVRGDSAAYFCASSLSGQGSNEQFFGPGTRLTVL.

The chain is built from TRBV4-2 and TRBJ2-1; 11 bases align to TRBD2. Per germline, CDR1 LGHNA and CDR2 YNFKEQ. V lost 4 bases to trimming and J lost 6 bases; unmatched junction nucleotides: 5. The CDR3 covers 15 residues. CDR3 in DNA: TGTGCCAGCAGCCCGGGGACTAGCGGTCGCAATGAGCAGTTCTTC. Translated, it gives CASSPGTSGRNEQFF.